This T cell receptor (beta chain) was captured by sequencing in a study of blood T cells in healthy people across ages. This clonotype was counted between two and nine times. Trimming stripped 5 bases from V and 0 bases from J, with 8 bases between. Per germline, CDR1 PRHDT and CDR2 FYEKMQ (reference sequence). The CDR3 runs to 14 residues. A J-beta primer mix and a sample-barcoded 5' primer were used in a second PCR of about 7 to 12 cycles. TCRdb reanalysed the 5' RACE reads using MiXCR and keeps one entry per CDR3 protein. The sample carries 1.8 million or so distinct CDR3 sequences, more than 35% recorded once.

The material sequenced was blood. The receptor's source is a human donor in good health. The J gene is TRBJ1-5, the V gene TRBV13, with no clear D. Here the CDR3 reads CASSERVSNQPQHF. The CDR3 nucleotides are TGTGCCAGCAGCGAGAGAGTTAGCAATCAGCCCCAGCATTTT.